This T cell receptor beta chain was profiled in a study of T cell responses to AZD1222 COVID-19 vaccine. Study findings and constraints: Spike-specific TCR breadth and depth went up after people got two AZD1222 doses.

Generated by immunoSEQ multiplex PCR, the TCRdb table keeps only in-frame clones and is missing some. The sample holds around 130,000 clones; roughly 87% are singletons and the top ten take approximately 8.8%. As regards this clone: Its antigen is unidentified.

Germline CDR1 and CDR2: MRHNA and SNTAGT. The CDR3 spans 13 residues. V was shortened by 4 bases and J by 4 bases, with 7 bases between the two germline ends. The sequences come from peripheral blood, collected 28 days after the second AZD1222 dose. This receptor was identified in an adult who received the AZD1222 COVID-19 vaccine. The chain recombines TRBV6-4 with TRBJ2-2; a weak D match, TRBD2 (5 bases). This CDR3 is CASSARVTGELFF. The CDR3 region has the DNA TGTGCCAGCAGTGCGAGGGTCACCGGGGAGCTGTTTTTT.